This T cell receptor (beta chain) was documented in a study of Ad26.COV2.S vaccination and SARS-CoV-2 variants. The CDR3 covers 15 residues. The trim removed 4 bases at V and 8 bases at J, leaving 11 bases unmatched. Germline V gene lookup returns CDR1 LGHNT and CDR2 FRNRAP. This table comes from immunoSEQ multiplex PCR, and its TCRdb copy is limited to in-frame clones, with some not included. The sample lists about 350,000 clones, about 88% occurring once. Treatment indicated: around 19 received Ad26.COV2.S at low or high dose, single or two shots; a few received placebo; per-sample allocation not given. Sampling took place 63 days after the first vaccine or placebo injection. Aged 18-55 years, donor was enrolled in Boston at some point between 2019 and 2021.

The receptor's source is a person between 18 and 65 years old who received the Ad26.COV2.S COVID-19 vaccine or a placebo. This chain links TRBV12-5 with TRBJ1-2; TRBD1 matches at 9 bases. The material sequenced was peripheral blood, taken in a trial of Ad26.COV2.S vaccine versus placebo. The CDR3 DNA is TGTGCTAGTGGTTGGGATAGGGGACAGGGCTACGGCTACACCTTC. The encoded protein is CASGWDRGQGYGYTF.